The source of this T cell receptor beta chain is a study of blood T cell repertoires in COVID-19. Study context: Spain, Italy and the United States supplied samples that represented acute and convalescent COVID-19. Nucleic acid was either cDNA or gDNA, and it came from T cells, B-cell-depleted T cells, or PBMCs.

Per the study methods: Amplifying reference gene primers gave estimates of nucleated cell counts. Sequencing used immunoSEQ multiplex PCR; TCRdb keeps in-frame clones, though not all of them. From that table come the V and J calls and clone size; the DNA was used to work out D and trimming. The profile shows around 30,000 clones, about 91% of them singletons. From germline, CDR1 is SEHNR and CDR2 FQNEAQ (reference sequence). V shed 2 bases and J shed 7 bases, with 6 bases lying between them. The CDR3 has 12 amino acids. This rearrangement joins TRBV7-9 to TRBJ1-5, with a weak D call TRBD1 (5 bases). The source of this sequence is a human donor in a cohort sampled during active COVID-19. Sequencing was performed on peripheral blood. The CDR3 protein is CASSLQGQPQHF. The CDR3 nucleotides are TGTGCCAGCAGCTTACAGGGACAGCCCCAGCATTTT.